What follows is one T cell receptor beta chain and its context. Its antigen is unknown. This specimen belongs to a study of T cells in narcolepsy. The V gene end was trimmed by 0 bases and the J gene end by 9 bases; junction bases not matched to a gene: 8. The CDR3 spans 15 residues. CDR1 and CDR2 (germline): MNHNS, SASEGT. The data were produced by immunoSEQ multiplex PCR, yet TCRdb's version contains in-frame clones alone and is incomplete. The sample lists around 32,000 clones, approximately 78% occurring once. Study-wide points: Autoreactive HCRT-specific and TRIB2-specific clonotypes were marked in same-patient CSF-versus-blood CD4+ comparisons. Healthy controls reportedly lacked the autoreactive clonotypes serially found in patients' blood.

The sequencing sample was made of CD45RA- memory CD4+ T cells from PBMCs. V is TRBV6-1 and J is TRBJ1-5; TRBD1 agrees at 7 bases. This TCR derives from a human donor with narcolepsy. This CDR3 reads CASSEALGGWGPQHF. The CDR3 DNA follows: TGTGCCAGCAGTGAAGCATTAGGGGGCTGGGGGCCCCAGCATTTT.